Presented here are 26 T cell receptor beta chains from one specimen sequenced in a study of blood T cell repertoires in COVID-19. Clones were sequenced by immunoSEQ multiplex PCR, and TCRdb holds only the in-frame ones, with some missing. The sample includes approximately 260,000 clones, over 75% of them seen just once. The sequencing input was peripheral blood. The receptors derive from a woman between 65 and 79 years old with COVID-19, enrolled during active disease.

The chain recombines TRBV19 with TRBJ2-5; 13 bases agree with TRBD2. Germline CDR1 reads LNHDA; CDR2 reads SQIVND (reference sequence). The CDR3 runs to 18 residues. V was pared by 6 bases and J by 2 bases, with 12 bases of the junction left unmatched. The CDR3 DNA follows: TGTGCCAGTAGCCGGACCGGGACTAGCGGGGCATTTCAAGAGACCCAGTACTTC. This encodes CASSRTGTSGAFQETQYF.

The chain's CDR3 is CASSLDRVRTYEQYF. DNA for the CDR3: TGTGCCAGCAGCCTCGACAGGGTGAGAACCTACGAGCAGTACTTC. The chain couples TRBV6-2 or TRBV6-3 to TRBJ2-7, with 7 bases lining up with TRBD1. The CDR3 covers 15 residues. The J segment lost 2 bases and the V segment lost 6 bases, leaving 10 bases of the junction unmatched. Germline assignment: CDR1 MNHEY and CDR2 SVGEGT.

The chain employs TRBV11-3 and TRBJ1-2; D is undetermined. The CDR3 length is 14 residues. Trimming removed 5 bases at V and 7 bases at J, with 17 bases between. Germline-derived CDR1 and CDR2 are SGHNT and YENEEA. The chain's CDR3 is CASSRSLMEGGYTF. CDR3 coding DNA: TGTGCCAGCAGCCGAAGCTTAATGGAGGGTGGCTACACCTTC.

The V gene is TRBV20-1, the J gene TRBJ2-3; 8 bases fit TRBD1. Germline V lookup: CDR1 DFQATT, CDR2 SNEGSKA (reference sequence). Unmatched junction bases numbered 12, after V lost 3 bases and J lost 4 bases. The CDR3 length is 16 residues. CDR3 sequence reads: CSASQLRGLNADTQYF. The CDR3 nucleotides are TGCAGTGCTAGTCAACTCAGGGGGCTTAACGCAGATACGCAGTATTTT.

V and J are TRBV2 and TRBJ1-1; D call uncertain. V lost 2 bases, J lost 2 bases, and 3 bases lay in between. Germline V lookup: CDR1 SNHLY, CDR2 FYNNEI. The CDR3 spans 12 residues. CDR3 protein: CASSELNTEAFF. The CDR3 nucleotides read TGTGCCAGCAGTGAACTTAACACTGAAGCTTTCTTT.

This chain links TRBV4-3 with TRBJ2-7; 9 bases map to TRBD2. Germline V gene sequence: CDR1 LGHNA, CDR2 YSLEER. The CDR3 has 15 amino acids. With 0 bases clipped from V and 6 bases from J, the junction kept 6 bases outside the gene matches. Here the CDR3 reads CASSQEPSGISEQYF. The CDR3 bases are TGCGCCAGCAGCCAAGAGCCTAGCGGGATTAGCGAGCAGTACTTC.

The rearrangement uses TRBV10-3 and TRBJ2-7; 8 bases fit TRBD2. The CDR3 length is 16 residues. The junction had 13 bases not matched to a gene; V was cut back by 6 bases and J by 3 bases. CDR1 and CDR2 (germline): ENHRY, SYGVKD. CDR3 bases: TGTGCCATCAGGACATGGGGGACTAGTCAAGACTACGAGCAGTACTTC. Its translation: CAIRTWGTSQDYEQYF.

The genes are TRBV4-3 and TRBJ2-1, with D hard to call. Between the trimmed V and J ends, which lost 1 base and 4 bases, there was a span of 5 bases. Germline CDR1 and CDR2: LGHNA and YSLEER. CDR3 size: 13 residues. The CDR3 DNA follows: TGCGCCAGCAGCCAAGTTCGGTACAATGAGCAGTTCTTC. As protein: CASSQVRYNEQFF.

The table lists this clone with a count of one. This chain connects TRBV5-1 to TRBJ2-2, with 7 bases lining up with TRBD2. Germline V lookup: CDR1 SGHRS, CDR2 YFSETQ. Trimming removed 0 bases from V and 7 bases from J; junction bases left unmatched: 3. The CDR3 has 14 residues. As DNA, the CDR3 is TGCGCCAGCAGCTTGGAACTAGCGATCGGGGAGCTGTTTTTT. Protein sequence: CASSLELAIGELFF.

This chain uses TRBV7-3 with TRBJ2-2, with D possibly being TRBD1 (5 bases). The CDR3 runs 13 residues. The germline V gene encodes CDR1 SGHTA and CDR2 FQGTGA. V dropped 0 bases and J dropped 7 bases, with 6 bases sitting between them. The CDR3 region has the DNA TGTGCCAGCAGCTTAACCCAGGGCGGGGAGCTGTTTTTT. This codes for CASSLTQGGELFF.

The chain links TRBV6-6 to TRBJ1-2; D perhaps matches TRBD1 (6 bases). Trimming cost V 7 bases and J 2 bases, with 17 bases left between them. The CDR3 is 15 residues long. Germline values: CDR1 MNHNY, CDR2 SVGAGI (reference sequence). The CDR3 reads CASTPRQGLNYGYTF. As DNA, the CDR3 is TGTGCCAGCACCCCACGGCAGGGGCTAAACTATGGCTACACCTTC.

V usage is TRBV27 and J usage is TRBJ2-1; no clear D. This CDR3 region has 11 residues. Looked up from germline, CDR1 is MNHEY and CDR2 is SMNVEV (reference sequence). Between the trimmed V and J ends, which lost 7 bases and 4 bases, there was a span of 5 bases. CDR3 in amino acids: CASTQYNEQFF. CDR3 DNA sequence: TGTGCCAGCACACAGTACAATGAGCAGTTCTTC.

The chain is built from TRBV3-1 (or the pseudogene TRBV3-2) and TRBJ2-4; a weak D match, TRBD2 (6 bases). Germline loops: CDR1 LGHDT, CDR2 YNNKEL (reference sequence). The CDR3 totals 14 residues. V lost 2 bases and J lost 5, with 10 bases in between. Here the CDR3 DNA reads TGTGCCAGCAGCCAACCGGGACTCCAAAACATTCAGTACTTC. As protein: CASSQPGLQNIQYF.

CDR3 coding DNA: TGTGCCAGCAGTCCCCCCACTAACACCATATATTTT. Its protein product is CASSPPTNTIYF. This chain connects TRBV28 to TRBJ1-3; D remains ambiguous. This CDR3 spans 12 amino acids. CDR1 and CDR2 (germline): MDHEN, SYDVKM. The V gene lost 5 bases and the J gene lost 7 bases, with 9 bases spanning the gap.

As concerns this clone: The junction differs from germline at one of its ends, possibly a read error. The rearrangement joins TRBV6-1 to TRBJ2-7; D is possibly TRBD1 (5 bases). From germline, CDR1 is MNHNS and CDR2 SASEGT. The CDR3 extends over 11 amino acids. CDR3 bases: TGTGCCAGCAGTGATAGGGGCGAGAAGTACTTC. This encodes CASSDRGEKYF.

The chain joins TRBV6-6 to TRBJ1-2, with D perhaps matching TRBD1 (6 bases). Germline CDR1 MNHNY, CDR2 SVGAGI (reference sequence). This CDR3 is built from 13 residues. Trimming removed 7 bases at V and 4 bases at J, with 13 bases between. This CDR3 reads CASISGQSYGYTF. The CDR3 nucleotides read TGTGCCAGCATTTCAGGACAGTCCTATGGCTACACCTTC.

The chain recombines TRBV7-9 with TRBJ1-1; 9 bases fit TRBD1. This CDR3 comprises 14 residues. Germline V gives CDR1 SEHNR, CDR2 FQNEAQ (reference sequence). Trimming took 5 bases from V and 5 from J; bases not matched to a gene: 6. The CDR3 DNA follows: TGTGCCAGCAGCCCACTACAGGGGGCGACTGAAGCTTTCTTT. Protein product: CASSPLQGATEAFF.

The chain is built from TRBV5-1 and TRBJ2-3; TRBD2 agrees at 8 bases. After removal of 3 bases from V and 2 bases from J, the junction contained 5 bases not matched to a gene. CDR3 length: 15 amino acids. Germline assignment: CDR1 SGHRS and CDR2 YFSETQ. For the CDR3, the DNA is TGCGCCAGCAGCTGGGCTAGCGGGTCCACAGATACGCAGTATTTT. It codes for CASSWASGSTDTQYF.

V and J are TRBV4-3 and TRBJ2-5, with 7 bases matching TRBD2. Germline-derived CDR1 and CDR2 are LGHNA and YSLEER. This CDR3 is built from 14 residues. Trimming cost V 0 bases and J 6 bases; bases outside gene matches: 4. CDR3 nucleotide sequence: TGCGCCAGCAGCCAAGAGAGCGGGGATCAGACCCAGTACTTC. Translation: CASSQESGDQTQYF.

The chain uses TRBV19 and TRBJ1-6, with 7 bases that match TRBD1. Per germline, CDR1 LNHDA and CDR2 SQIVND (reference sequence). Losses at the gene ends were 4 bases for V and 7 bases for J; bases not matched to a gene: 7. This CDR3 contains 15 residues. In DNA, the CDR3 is TGTGCCAGTAGTAGCAGGACAGGCGGAAATTCACCCCTCCACTTT. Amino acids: CASSSRTGGNSPLHF.

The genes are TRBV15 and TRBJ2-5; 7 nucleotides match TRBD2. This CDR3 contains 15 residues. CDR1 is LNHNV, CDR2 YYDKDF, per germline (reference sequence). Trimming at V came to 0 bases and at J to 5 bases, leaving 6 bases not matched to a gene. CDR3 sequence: CATSREIWRGETQYF. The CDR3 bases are TGTGCCACCAGCAGAGAGATCTGGCGGGGGGAGACCCAGTACTTC.

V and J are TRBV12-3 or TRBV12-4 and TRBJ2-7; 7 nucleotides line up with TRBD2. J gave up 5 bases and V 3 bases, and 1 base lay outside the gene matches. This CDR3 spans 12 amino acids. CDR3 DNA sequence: TGTGCCAGCAGTTTCCGGGGGGACGAGCAGTACTTC. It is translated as CASSFRGDEQYF.

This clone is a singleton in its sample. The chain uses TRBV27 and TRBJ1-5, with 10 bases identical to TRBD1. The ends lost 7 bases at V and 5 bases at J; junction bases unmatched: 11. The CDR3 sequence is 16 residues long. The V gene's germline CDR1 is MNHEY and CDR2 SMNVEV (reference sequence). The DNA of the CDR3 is TGTGCCAGCACCGAAACCGGGACAGGGGTTCATCAGCCCCAGCATTTT. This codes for CASTETGTGVHQPQHF.

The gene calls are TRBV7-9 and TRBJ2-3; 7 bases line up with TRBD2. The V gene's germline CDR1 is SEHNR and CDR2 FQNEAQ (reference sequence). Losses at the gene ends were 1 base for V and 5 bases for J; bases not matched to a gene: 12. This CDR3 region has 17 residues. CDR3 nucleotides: TGTGCCAGCAGCTTAGTCACTAGCGTAGAGGTGTTAGATACGCAGTATTTT. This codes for CASSLVTSVEVLDTQYF.

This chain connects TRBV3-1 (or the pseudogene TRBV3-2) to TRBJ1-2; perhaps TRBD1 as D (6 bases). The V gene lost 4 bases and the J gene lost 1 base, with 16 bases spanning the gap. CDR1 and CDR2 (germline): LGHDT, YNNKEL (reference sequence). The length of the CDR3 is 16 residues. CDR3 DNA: TGTGCCAGCAGCCCGCCCTCAGGGGTTCTTAACTATGGCTACACCTTC. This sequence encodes CASSPPSGVLNYGYTF.

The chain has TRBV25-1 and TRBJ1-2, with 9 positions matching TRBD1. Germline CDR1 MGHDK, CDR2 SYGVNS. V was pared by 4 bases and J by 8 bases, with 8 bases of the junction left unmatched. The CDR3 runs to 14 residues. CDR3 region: CASSGLRTGEGYTF. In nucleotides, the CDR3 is TGTGCCAGCAGTGGCTTAAGGACAGGGGAAGGCTACACCTTC.